A selection of T cell receptor beta chains follows, all from one sample in a study of CXCR3-negative and CXCR3-positive naive CD8 T cells. With the 5' RACE reads reprocessed, TCRdb shows one record per CDR3 protein and no DNA. This sample's table has more than 5,000 distinct CDR3 sequences. Source material: naive CXCR3+ CD8+ T cells from blood. These receptors all stem from a human donor in good health. Some clones in this sample may be carry-over from other donors' samples. CDR3s include the opening cysteine and the closing phenylalanine or tryptophan. Each record gives: V gene, J gene, clone size, CDR3 protein. Only some rows state a clone size, as once, few, many or a class for expanded clones.

v_call: TRBV5-1; j_call: TRBJ2-3; clone_size: -; cdr3_aa: CASSLGIAVGTSTDTQYF
v_call: TRBV6-5; j_call: TRBJ2-1; clone_size: -; cdr3_aa: CASTPDRGLYNEQFF
v_call: TRBV21-1; j_call: TRBJ1-6; clone_size: medium-sized; cdr3_aa: CASSKGTSDSYNSPLHF
v_call: TRBV6-2/TRBV6-3; j_call: TRBJ2-2; clone_size: -; cdr3_aa: CASRRDHTGELFF
v_call: TRBV29-1; j_call: TRBJ1-5; clone_size: -; cdr3_aa: CSVITGNSNQPQHF
v_call: TRBV6-5; j_call: TRBJ1-1; clone_size: -; cdr3_aa: CASSYSKPGQVLEAFF
v_call: TRBV7-2; j_call: TRBJ1-2; clone_size: medium-sized; cdr3_aa: CASSRMGGGYGYTF
v_call: TRBV10-3; j_call: TRBJ1-1; clone_size: medium-sized; cdr3_aa: CAIRNMGGLFTEAFF
v_call: TRBV2; j_call: TRBJ2-7; clone_size: -; cdr3_aa: CASTPGSTYEQYF
v_call: TRBV29-1; j_call: TRBJ2-1; clone_size: -; cdr3_aa: CSVSANNEQFF
v_call: TRBV29-1; j_call: TRBJ2-1; clone_size: -; cdr3_aa: CSVGLPTYNEQFF
v_call: TRBV12-3/TRBV12-4; j_call: TRBJ2-1; clone_size: medium-sized; cdr3_aa: CASSLTGINEQFF
v_call: TRBV10-3; j_call: TRBJ1-1; clone_size: medium-sized; cdr3_aa: CAISEGRQGSTEAFF
v_call: TRBV5-1; j_call: TRBJ2-7; clone_size: -; cdr3_aa: CASSSRDADGLYEQYF
v_call: TRBV6-6; j_call: TRBJ2-1; clone_size: -; cdr3_aa: CASSYSIRDSYNEQFF
v_call: TRBV5-1; j_call: TRBJ2-3; clone_size: medium-sized; cdr3_aa: CASSPGQGDPTDTQYF